These T cell receptor beta chains were read from a single sample in a study of post-analysis software for immune sequencing data. TCRdb passed the PCR reads through MiXCR, listing each CDR3 protein once. The data hold about 160,000 distinct CDR3 sequences, with under 40% observed a single time. The sample in question was blood, obtained after autologous hematopoietic stem cell transplantation. Source of these receptors: a girl aged 10-17 years with multiple sclerosis. Each CDR3 is given with its conserved first and last residue. Fields, in order: clone size, J gene, V gene, D gene, CDR3 DNA, CDR3 protein. D genes are given only for firm matches. The size of a clone is reported for some rows only, either as once, few or many, or as a class for expanded clones.

-,TRBJ2-1,TRBV27,-,TGTGCCAGCTGGCGTGGTGCAACCAATGAGCAGTTCTTC,CASWRGATNEQFF
once,TRBJ2-3,TRBV5-1,-,TGCGCCGGCAGCTTCGACCCTGAGGGCTTGCTTGGGCATGATACGCAGTATTTT,CAGSFDPEGLLGHDTQYF
many,TRBJ1-5,TRBV20-1,-,TGCAGTGCTAGAGATCCGGGACGCCCGAGTCAGCCCCAGCATTTT,CSARDPGRPSQPQHF
once,TRBJ2-7,TRBV29-1,TRBD1,TGCAACGTTACAAAGGGGAACAGGGGGTACGAGCAGTACTTC,CNVTKGNRGYEQYF
few,TRBJ1-2,TRBV7-9,-,TGTGCCAGCAGCCAGAGGGACATGAGTGGCTACACCTTC,CASSQRDMSGYTF
few,TRBJ1-2,TRBV20-1,-,TGCGGGGGGATAAAAAGCAACTATGGCTACACCTTC,CGGIKSNYGYTF
-,TRBJ2-3,TRBV20-1,-,TGCAGTGCTAGAGCCCAGTATATGGGGCCCGCGGCAGATACGCAGTATTTT,CSARAQYMGPAADTQYF
-,TRBJ2-2,TRBV12-3/TRBV12-4,-,TGTGCCAGCAGTACGACGGGACTGGGGAACACCGGGGAGCTGTTTTTT,CASSTTGLGNTGELFF
-,TRBJ2-7,TRBV12-3/TRBV12-4,-,TGTGCCAGCAGTCGGGCAGGGTGGACCTACGAGCAGTACTTC,CASSRAGWTYEQYF
many,TRBJ2-7,TRBV20-1,TRBD1,TGCAGTGCTAGGCTAACAGGGGGCTCCTACGAGCAGTACTTC,CSARLTGGSYEQYF
few,TRBJ2-1,TRBV6-5,TRBD1,TGTGCCAGCAGTTACTTCCAGGGGGCGCTTGGGAATGAGCAGTTCTTC,CASSYFQGALGNEQFF
few,TRBJ2-6,TRBV5-1,-,TGCGCCAGCAGCTTGACAGGCTTCAGCGCCAGCTCTGGGGCCAACGTCCTGACTTTC,CASSLTGFSASSGANVLTF
few,TRBJ2-5,TRBV24-1,-,TGTGCCACCGGTGCTCCAGGTACTATTGAGACCCAGTACTTC,CATGAPGTIETQYF
few,TRBJ2-5,TRBV6-5,-,TGTGCCAGCAGCAGGACCGATCAAGAGACCCAGTACTTC,CASSRTDQETQYF
many,TRBJ2-7,TRBV20-1,TRBD1,TGCAGTGCTAGAGGCCGGCCGGGACAGGGTACTTCCTACGAGCAGTACTTC,CSARGRPGQGTSYEQYF
few,TRBJ2-5,TRBV10-3,TRBD2,TGTGCCATCAGGGGGGAGCGGGAGGGAGAGACCCAGTACTTC,CAIRGEREGETQYF
few,TRBJ1-5,TRBV7-2,-,TGTGCCAGCAGCTTAGGGGCAGGCGGCAATCAGCCCCAGCATTTT,CASSLGAGGNQPQHF
-,TRBJ2-3,TRBV27,-,TGTGCCAACAGTCCAGGGGGAGGCCCTTCTAGCACAGATACGCAGTATTTT,CANSPGGGPSSTDTQYF
few,TRBJ2-7,TRBV6-1,-,TGTGCCAGCAGTGGTGGCACGACAGCCTACGAGCAGTACTTC,CASSGGTTAYEQYF
medium-sized,TRBJ1-5,TRBV2,-,TGTGCCAGCAGTGAGGATCTCGGGCAGCCCCAGCATTTT,CASSEDLGQPQHF
few,TRBJ2-1,TRBV4-2,TRBD2,TGTGCCAGCAGTCGCGGTCTAAGCGGGAGGGCGGGAAATGAGCAGTTCTTC,CASSRGLSGRAGNEQFF
-,TRBJ1-4,TRBV6-5,-,TGTGCCAGCAGTCCAATCAGTAATCCCAACCTTCTGTTTTTT,CASSPISNPNLLFF
few,TRBJ2-7,TRBV20-1,TRBD2,TGCAGTGCTACCCCGGCGGGAGGCTTCACCTACGAGCAGTACTTC,CSATPAGGFTYEQYF
-,TRBJ2-5,TRBV6-2/TRBV6-3,-,TGTGCCAGCAGCCGTCGGACGATGGGGGAGACCCAGTACTTC,CASSRRTMGETQYF
-,TRBJ2-3,TRBV6-6,-,TGTGCCAGCAGTTACACAGGACTAAACACAGATACGCAGTATTTT,CASSYTGLNTDTQYF
few,TRBJ2-5,TRBV2,-,TGTGCCAGCAGCAACCGACAGGGCGGGGGGGAGACCCAGTACTTC,CASSNRQGGGETQYF
-,TRBJ2-3,TRBV28,-,TGTGCCAGCAGTTCGAGTGGAACAGGGCGCGTTACGCAGTATTTT,CASSSSGTGRVTQYF
-,TRBJ1-6,TRBV28,-,TGTGCCAGCAGTTTACTACGCGGAGGGAGCTCCTATAATTCACCCCTCCACTTT,CASSLLRGGSSYNSPLHF
few,TRBJ2-4,TRBV4-1,-,TGCGCCAGCAGCCAAGAACCAGGAGGGGACATTCAGTACTTC,CASSQEPGGDIQYF
few,TRBJ2-5,TRBV5-1,TRBD2,TGCGCCAGCAGCCGGAGTTGGACTAGCGGGAGACTGGAGACCCAGTACTTC,CASSRSWTSGRLETQYF
-,TRBJ2-7,TRBV10-3,TRBD2,TGTGCCATCAGTAAACCTAGCGGGGCCAGCTCCTACGAGCAGTACTTC,CAISKPSGASSYEQYF
-,TRBJ1-1,TRBV20-1,-,TGCAGTGCGGGGAGCCCTAGGAACACTGAAGCTTTCTTT,CSAGSPRNTEAFF
-,TRBJ2-2,TRBV7-2,TRBD2,TGTGCCAGCAGCTTAGGGTTTGTAGCGGGAGTCGCCGGGGAGCTGTTTTTT,CASSLGFVAGVAGELFF
many,TRBJ2-6,TRBV6-1,TRBD1,TGTGCCAGCAGTAAGCTAACAGGGGGCGATTCTGGGGCCAACGTCCTGACTTTC,CASSKLTGGDSGANVLTF
few,TRBJ2-7,TRBV20-1,TRBD2,TGCAGTGCTTCCGGGACTAGATTCACCTACGAGCAGTACTTC,CSASGTRFTYEQYF
-,TRBJ2-1,TRBV7-8,TRBD1,TGTGCCAGCAGCTTATCGTGGGCGGACAGGGTAGGCCATGAGCAGTTCTTC,CASSLSWADRVGHEQFF
-,TRBJ2-1,TRBV6-5,TRBD2,TGTGCCAGCACCAATCCGGGACTAGCGGACAATGAGCAGTTCTTC,CASTNPGLADNEQFF
once,TRBJ1-5,TRBV20-1,-,TGCAGTGCTAGCGAGGGAATACAGCAGCCCCAGCATTTT,CSASEGIQQPQHF
-,TRBJ2-7,TRBV7-2,-,TGTGCCAGCAGCTTAATGGTGCTCTACGAGCAGTACTTC,CASSLMVLYEQYF
-,TRBJ2-5,TRBV20-1,-,TGCAGTGCTGCGGGACTCACGGTCCAAGAGACCCAGTACTTC,CSAAGLTVQETQYF
few,TRBJ2-1,TRBV7-2,-,TGTGCCAGCAGCTTGGGGACTGCGGGTGAGCAGTTCTTC,CASSLGTAGEQFF
few,TRBJ1-5,TRBV20-1,-,TGCAGTGCCAGCGGGACGGCGGATAGCAATCAGCCCCAGCATTTT,CSASGTADSNQPQHF
-,TRBJ2-7,TRBV5-1,TRBD2,TGCGCCAGCAGCCGTATCGGACTAGCGGTGAGCTCCTACGAGCAGTACTTC,CASSRIGLAVSSYEQYF
few,TRBJ2-5,TRBV7-6,-,TGTGCCAGCAGCCCCTTGGGAGTGAGAGAGACCCAGTACTTC,CASSPLGVRETQYF
few,TRBJ2-2,TRBV6-6,-,TGTGCCAGCAGTTATGCCGGGGAGCTGTTTTTT,CASSYAGELFF
once,TRBJ1-2,TRBV6-5,TRBD1,TGTGCCAGCAACCGGAAAGACAGGGGCTATGGCTACACCTTC,CASNRKDRGYGYTF
-,TRBJ2-4,TRBV20-1,TRBD2,TGCAGTGCTACTCTAGCGGGAGGGCCCCCAGACATTCAGTACTTC,CSATLAGGPPDIQYF
-,TRBJ2-7,TRBV29-1,-,TGCAGCGCCGCACCCGGACACCGCCCCTACGAGCAGTACTTC,CSAAPGHRPYEQYF
many,TRBJ2-5,TRBV6-5,-,TGTGCCAGCAGCCCCACGTACCAAGAGACCCAGTACTTC,CASSPTYQETQYF
-,TRBJ2-1,TRBV7-6,TRBD1,TGTGCCAGCAGCCACAGGGGATCGGTACTCCTGGATGAGCAGTTCTTC,CASSHRGSVLLDEQFF
few,TRBJ2-5,TRBV6-6,-,TGTGCCAGCAGTTACCCAGGGGCGCAAGAGACCCAGTACTTC,CASSYPGAQETQYF
few,TRBJ1-6,TRBV27,TRBD1,TGTGCCAGCAAATTGGGGACAGGGATGAATTCACCCCTCCACTTT,CASKLGTGMNSPLHF
many,TRBJ2-7,TRBV27,-,TGTGCCAGCATGGCTAGCGACTCCTACGAGCAGTACTTC,CASMASDSYEQYF
-,TRBJ2-7,TRBV5-5,-,TGTGCCAGCAGCGGAAATTTGTTCCGGGACCAAAACTCCTACGAGCAGTACTTC,CASSGNLFRDQNSYEQYF